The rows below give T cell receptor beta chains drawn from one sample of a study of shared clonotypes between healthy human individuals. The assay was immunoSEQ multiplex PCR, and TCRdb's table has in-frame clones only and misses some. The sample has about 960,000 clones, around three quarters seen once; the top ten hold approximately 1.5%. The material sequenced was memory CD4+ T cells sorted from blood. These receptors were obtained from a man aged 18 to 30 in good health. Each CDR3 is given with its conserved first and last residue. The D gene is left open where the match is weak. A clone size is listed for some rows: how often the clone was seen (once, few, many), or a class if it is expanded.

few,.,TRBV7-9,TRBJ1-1,TGTGCCAGCAGCTCGCTGGGTGGGACTGAAGCTTTCTTT,CASSSLGGTEAFF
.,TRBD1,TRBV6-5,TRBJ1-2,TGTGCCAGCAGAGGACAGGCCTCCACAGGCTACACCTTC,CASRGQASTGYTF
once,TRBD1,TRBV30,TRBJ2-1,TGTGCCTGGAGTACAGGGGGTAGGGGTAATGAGCAGTTCTTC,CAWSTGGRGNEQFF
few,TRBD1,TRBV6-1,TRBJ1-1,TGTGCCAGCAGTGAAGCGCTTCGGAGGACAGGTGAAGCTTTCTTT,CASSEALRRTGEAFF
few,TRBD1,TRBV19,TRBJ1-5,TGTGCCAGTAGACAGGGGGCATCGAATCAGCCCCAGCATTTT,CASRQGASNQPQHF
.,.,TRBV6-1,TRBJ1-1,TGTGCCAGCAAACCAGCAGGGAACACTGAAGCTTTCTTT,CASKPAGNTEAFF
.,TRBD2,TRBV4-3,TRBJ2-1,TGCGCCAGCAGCCAGACTAGCGTAGGTGAGCAGTTCTTC,CASSQTSVGEQFF
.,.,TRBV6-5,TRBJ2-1,TGTGCCAGCAGTCCGCCCGGGACCTACAATGAGCAGTTCTTC,CASSPPGTYNEQFF
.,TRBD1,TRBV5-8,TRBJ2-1,TGTGCCAGCAGCTCATCTCTCCTGGGACAGGGCACCTACAATGAGCAGTTCTTC,CASSSSLLGQGTYNEQFF
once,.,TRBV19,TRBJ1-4,TGTGCCAGTAGTACCTACAGGGAAGCTAATGAAAAACTGTTTTTT,CASSTYREANEKLFF
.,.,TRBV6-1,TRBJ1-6,TGTGCCAGCTCACCGGGGCCCTATAATTCACCCCTCCACTTT,CASSPGPYNSPLHF
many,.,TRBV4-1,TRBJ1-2,TGCGCCAGCAGCTTCAGTTCCGGCTACACCTTC,CASSFSSGYTF
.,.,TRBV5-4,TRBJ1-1,TGTGCCAGCAGCTTGCTGAAGAACACTGAAGCTTTCTTT,CASSLLKNTEAFF
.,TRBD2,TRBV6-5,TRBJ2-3,TGTGCCAGCAGTTCAACTAGCGGGGTAGATACGCAGTATTTT,CASSSTSGVDTQYF
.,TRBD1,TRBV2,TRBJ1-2,TGTGCCAGCAGCGGAGGACAGGGAGGCTATGGCTACACCTTC,CASSGGQGGYGYTF
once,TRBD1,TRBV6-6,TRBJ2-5,TGTGCCAGTCGGACAGGAGGCGAAGAGACCCAGTACTTC,CASRTGGEETQYF
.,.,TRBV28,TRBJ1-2,TGTGCCAGCAGTGTGGCAAGGGCCTATGGCTACACCTTC,CASSVARAYGYTF
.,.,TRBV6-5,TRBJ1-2,TGTGCCAGCAGTTACGGCCCTAACTATGGCTACACCTTC,CASSYGPNYGYTF
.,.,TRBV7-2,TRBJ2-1,TGTGCCAGCAGCTTTTCCCAGGGGTCCTACAATGAGCAGTTCTTC,CASSFSQGSYNEQFF
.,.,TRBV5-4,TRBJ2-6,TGTGCCAGCAGCTTGGAGGGTGTAAGCTCTGGGGCCAACGTCCTGACTTTC,CASSLEGVSSGANVLTF
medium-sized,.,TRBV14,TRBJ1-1,TGTGCCAGCAGCCAAGGTCCGGTGAACACTGAAGCTTTCTTT,CASSQGPVNTEAFF
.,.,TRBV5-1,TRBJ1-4,TGCGCCAGCAGCTTACGGACCGTCCAGGGAATGAGGGAAAAACTGTTTTTT,CASSLRTVQGMREKLFF
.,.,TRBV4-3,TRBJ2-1,TGCGCCAGCAGCCATTCTTCTACGAGTGAGCAGTTCTTC,CASSHSSTSEQFF
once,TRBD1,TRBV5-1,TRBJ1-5,TGCGCCAGCAGCGAGGGACAGGGTGGCAATCAGCCCCAGCATTTT,CASSEGQGGNQPQHF
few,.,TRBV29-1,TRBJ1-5,TGCAGCGTTGGGCAGGGAAGCAATCAGCCCCAGCATTTT,CSVGQGSNQPQHF
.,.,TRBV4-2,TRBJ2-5,TGTGCCAGCAGCCAAGATGGACGAAAGATAAACCAAGAGACCCAGTACTTC,CASSQDGRKINQETQYF
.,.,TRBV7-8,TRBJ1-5,TGTGCCAGCAGCTTAGACGGGGCAGAGCCGCCTCAGCCCCAGCATTTT,CASSLDGAEPPQPQHF
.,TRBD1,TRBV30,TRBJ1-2,TGTGCCTGGTTGGGGGGACAGAGGGGCTATGGCTACACCTTC,CAWLGGQRGYGYTF
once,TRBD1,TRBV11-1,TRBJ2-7,TGTGCCAGCAGCTTAAGGGACAGCTATTACGAGCAGTACTTC,CASSLRDSYYEQYF
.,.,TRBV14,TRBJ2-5,TGTGCCAGCAGTATTCGCGGGCGCCAAGAGACCCAGTACTTC,CASSIRGRQETQYF
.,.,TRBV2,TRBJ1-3,TGTGCCAGCAGTGAAGTCCTCGCGGTCTACACCTCTGGAAACACCATATATTTT,CASSEVLAVYTSGNTIYF
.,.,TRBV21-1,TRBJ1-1,TGTGCCAGCATCCAGGGGAGGGCCACTGAAGCTTTCTTT,CASIQGRATEAFF
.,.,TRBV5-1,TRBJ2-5,TGCGCCAGCAGCCGGGACGGCTCCATGGAGACCCAGTACTTC,CASSRDGSMETQYF